This T cell receptor (beta chain) was profiled in a study of high-grade serous ovarian cancer treatment subgroups. About the study: Mean per sample: approximately 14,000 reads, some 8,100 unique TCR beta rearrangements.

This clone was recorded only once. Its antigen is unidentified. The germline V gene encodes CDR1 SGHDT and CDR2 YYEEEE. The CDR3 has 16 amino acids. Trimming took 4 bases from V and 3 from J, leaving 17 bases between them. Tumor samples were obtained before definitive surgery or chemotherapy. Some clones are missing from TCRdb's copy, which holds only in-frame ones; the method was immunoSEQ multiplex PCR. This table holds thousands of clones, 60% to 85% found once. Notes on the study in general: Repertoire similarity ranged roughly 0.1 to 0.79 between tumors of one patient. These tumor repertoires lack spatial information from bulk sequencing. The analyses considered CDR3 and ignored CDR1 and CDR2.

The specimen was tumor tissue. The rearrangement joins TRBV5-6 to TRBJ2-4; D is possibly TRBD1 (6 bases). The sequence was obtained from a human donor with high-grade serous ovarian cancer. Written as DNA, the CDR3 is TGTGCCAGCAGCCTTCGGACAGTTACTGGCAAAAACATTCAGTACTTC. It is translated as CASSLRTVTGKNIQYF.